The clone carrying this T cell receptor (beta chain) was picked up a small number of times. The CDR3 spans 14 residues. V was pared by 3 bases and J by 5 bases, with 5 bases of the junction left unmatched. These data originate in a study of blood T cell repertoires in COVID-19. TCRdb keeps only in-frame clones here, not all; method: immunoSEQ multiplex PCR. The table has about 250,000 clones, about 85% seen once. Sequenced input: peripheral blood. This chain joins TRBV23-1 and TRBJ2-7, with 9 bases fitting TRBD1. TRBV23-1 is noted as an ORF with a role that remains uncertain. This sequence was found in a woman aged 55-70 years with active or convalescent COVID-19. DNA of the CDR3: TGCGCCAGCAGTCATCCGAGGACAGGGGACGAGCAGTACTTC. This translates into CASSHPRTGDEQYF.